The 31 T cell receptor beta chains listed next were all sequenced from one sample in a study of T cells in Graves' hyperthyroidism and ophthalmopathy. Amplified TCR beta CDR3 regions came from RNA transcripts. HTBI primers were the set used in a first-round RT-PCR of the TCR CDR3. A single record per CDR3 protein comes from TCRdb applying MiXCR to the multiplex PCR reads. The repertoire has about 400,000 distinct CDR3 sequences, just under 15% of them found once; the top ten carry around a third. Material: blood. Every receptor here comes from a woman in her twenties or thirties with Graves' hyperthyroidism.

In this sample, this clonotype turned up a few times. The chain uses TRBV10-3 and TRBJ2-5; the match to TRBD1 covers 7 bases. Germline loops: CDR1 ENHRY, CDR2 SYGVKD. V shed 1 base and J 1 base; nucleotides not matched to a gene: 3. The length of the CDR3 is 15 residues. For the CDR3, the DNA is TGTGCCATCAGTGAGTACGGGACAGTCCAAGAGACCCAGTACTTC. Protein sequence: CAISEYGTVQETQYF.

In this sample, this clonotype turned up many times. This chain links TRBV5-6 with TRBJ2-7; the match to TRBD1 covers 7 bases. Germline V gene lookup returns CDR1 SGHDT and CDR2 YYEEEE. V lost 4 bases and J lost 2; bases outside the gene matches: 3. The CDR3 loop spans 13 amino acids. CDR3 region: CASSPTGPYEQYF. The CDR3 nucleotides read TGTGCCAGCAGCCCGACAGGGCCCTACGAGCAGTACTTC.

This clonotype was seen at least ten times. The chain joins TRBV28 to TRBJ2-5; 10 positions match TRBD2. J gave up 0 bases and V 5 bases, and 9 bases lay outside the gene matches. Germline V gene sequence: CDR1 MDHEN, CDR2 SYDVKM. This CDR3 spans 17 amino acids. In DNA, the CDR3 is TGTGCCAGCAGTAAACGATTAGCGGGAGGAGACCAAGAGACCCAGTACTTC. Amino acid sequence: CASSKRLAGGDQETQYF.

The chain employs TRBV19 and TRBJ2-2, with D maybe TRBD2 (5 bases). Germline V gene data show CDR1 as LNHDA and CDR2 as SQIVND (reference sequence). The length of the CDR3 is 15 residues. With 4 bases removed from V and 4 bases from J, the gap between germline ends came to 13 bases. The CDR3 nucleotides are TGTGCCAGTAGTAAGACTACTCTAGGCACCGGGGAGCTGTTTTTT. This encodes CASSKTTLGTGELFF. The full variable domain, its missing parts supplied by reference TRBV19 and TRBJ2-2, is DGGITQSPKYLFRKEGQNVTLSCEQNLNHDAMYWYRQDPGQGLRLIYYSQIVNDFQKGDIAEGYSVSREKKESFPLTVTSAQKNPTAFYLCASSKTTLGTGELFFGEGSRLTVL.

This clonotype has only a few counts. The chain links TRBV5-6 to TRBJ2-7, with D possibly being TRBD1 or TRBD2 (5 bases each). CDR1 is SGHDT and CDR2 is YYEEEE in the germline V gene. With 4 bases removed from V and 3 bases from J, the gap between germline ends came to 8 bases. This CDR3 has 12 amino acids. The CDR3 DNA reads TGTGCCAGCAGCACGGGACGCTACGAGCAGTACTTC. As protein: CASSTGRYEQYF.

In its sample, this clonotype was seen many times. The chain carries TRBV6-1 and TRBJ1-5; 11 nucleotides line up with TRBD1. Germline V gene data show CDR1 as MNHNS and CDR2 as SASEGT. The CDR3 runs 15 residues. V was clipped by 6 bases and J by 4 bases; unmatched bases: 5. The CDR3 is CASRMDRGQNQPQHF. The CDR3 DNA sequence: TGTGCCAGCAGGATGGACAGGGGGCAAAATCAGCCCCAGCATTTT.

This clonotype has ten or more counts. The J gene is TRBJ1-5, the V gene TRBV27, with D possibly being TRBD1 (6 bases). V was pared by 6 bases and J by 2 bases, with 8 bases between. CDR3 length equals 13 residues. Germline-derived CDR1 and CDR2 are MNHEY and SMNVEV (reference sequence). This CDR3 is CASRGQRNQPQHF. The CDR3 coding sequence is TGTGCCAGCAGAGGACAGCGCAATCAGCCCCAGCATTTT.

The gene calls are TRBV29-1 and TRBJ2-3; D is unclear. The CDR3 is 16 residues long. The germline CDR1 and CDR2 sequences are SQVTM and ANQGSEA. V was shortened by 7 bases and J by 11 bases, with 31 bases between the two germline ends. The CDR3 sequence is CSGCVPNLPSTVGQYF. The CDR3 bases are TGCAGCGGTTGCGTGCCCAATCTTCCCTCCACCGTGGGGCAGTATTTT.

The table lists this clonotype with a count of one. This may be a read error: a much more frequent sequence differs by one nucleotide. This CDR3 reads CASTPGLDVEQYF. In nucleotides, the CDR3 is TGTGCCAGCACTCCGGGACTAGATGTTGAGCAGTACTTC. The rearrangement links TRBV6-2 or TRBV6-3 to TRBJ2-7; 8 bases are shared with TRBD2. Germline V gene data show CDR1 as MNHEY and CDR2 as SVGEGT. The CDR3 extends over 13 amino acids. V trimming: 7 bases; J trimming: 7 bases; junction bases outside the gene matches: 9.

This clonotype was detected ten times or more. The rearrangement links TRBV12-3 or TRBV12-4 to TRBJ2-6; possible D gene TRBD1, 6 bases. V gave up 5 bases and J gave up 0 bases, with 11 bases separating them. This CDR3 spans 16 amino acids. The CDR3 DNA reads TGTGCCAGCAGTCAAAGGACAGTCTCTGGGGCCAACGTCCTGACTTTC. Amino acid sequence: CASSQRTVSGANVLTF.

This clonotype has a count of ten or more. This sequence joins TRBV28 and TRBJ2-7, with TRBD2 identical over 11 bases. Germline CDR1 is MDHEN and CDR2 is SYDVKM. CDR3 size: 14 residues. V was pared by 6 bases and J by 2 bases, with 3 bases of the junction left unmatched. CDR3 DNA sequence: TGTGCCAGCAGATTAGCGGGAGGGCCCTACGAGCAGTACTTC. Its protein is CASRLAGGPYEQYF.

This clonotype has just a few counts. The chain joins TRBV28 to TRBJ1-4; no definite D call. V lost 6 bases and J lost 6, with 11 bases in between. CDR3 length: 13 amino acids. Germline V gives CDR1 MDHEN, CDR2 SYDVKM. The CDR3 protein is CASRGGSYEKLFF. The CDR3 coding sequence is TGTGCCAGCAGAGGCGGGAGCTATGAAAAACTGTTTTTT.

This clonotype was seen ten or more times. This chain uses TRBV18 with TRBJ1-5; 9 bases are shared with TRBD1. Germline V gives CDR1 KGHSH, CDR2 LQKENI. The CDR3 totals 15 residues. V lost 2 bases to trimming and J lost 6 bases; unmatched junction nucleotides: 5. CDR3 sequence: CASSPRQGGSQPQHF. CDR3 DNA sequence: TGTGCCAGCTCACCAAGACAGGGGGGGTCTCAGCCCCAGCATTTT. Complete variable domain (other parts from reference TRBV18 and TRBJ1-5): NAGVMQNPRHLVRRRGQEARLRCSPMKGHSHVYWYRQLPEEGLKFMVYLQKENIIDESGMPKERFSAEFPKEGPSILRIQQVVRGDSAAYFCASSPRQGGSQPQHFGDGTRLSIL.

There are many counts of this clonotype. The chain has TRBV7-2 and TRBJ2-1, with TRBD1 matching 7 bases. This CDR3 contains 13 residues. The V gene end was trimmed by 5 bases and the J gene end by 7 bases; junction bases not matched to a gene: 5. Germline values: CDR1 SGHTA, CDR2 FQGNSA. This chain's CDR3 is CASSPQGWNEQFF. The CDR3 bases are TGTGCCAGCAGCCCACAGGGGTGGAATGAGCAGTTCTTC.

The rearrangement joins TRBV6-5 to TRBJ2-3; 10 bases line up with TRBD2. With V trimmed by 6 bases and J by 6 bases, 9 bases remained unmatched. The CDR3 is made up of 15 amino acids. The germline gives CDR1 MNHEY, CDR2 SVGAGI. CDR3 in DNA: TGTGCCAGCAGACTCGACCTAGCGGGAGATGATACGCAGTATTTT. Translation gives CASRLDLAGDDTQYF.

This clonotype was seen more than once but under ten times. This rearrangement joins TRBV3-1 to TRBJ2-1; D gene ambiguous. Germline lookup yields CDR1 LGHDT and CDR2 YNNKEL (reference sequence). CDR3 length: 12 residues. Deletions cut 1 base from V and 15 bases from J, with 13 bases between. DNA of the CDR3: TGTGCCAGCAGCCAAGGATCCGGGTATGGGTTCTTC. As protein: CASSQGSGYGFF.

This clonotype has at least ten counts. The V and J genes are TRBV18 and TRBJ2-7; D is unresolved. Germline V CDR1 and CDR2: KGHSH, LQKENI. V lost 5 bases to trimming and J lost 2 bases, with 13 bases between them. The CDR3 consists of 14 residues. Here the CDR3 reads CASSEDRSPYEQYF. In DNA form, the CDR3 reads TGTGCCAGCTCAGAGGACCGGTCTCCCTACGAGCAGTACTTC.

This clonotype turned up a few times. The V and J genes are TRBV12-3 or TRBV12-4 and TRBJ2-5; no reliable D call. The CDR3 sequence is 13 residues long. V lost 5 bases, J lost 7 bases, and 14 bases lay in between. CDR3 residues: CASSADETGTQYF. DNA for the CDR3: TGTGCCAGCAGTGCGGACGAAACGGGGACCCAGTACTTC.

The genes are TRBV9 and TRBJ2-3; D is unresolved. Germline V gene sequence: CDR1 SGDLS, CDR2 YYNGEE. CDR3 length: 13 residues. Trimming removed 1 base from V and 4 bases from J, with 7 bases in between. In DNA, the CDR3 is TGTGCCAGCAGCGTAACCGGACCAGATACGCAGTATTTT. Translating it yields CASSVTGPDTQYF. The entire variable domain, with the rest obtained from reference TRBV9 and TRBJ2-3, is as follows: DSGVTQTPKHLITATGQRVTLRCSPRSGDLSVYWYQQSLDQGLQFLIQYYNGEERAKGNILERFSAQQFPDLHSELNLSSLELGDSALYFCASSVTGPDTQYFGPGTRLTVL.

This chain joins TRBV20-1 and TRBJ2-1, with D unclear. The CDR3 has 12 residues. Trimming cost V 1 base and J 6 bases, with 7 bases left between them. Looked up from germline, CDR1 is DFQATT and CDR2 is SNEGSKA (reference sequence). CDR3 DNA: TGCAGTGCTAGAGTTAGACCCAATGAGCAGTTCTTC. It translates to CSARVRPNEQFF.

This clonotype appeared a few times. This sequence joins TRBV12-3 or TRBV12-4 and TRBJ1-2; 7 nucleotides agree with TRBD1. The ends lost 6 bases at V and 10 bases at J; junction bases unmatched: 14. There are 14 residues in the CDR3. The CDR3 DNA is TGTGCCAGCAGACTAAGTGGGGCCGGACAGGACTACACCTTC. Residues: CASRLSGAGQDYTF.

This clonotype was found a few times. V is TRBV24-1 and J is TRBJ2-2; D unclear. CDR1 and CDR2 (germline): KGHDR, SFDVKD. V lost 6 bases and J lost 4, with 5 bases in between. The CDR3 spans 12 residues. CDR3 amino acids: CATSRFTGELFF. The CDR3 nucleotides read TGTGCCACCAGTCGGTTCACCGGGGAGCTGTTTTTT.

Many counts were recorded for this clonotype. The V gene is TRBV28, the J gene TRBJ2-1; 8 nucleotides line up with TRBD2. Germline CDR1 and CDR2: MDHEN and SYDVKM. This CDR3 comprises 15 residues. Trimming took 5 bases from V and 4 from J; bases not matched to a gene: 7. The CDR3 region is CASSPEGTRYNEQFF. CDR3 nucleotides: TGTGCCAGCAGTCCCGAGGGGACTAGATACAATGAGCAGTTCTTC. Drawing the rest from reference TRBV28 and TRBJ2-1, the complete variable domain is DVKVTQSSRYLVKRTGEKVFLECVQDMDHENMFWYRQDPGLGLRLIYFSYDVKMKEKGDIPEGYSVSREKKERFSLILESASTNQTSMYLCASSPEGTRYNEQFFGPGTRLTVL.

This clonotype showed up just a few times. In DNA form, the CDR3 reads TGTGCCAGCACTCCACCCGGGACTAGCGGGCCTTTTTCCTACGAGCAGTACTTC. Translated: CASTPPGTSGPFSYEQYF. This rearrangement joins TRBV7-3 to TRBJ2-7, with 12 bases fitting TRBD2. V shed 7 bases and J 1 base; nucleotides not matched to a gene: 14. The CDR3 loop spans 18 amino acids. Germline lookup yields CDR1 SGHTA and CDR2 FQGTGA.

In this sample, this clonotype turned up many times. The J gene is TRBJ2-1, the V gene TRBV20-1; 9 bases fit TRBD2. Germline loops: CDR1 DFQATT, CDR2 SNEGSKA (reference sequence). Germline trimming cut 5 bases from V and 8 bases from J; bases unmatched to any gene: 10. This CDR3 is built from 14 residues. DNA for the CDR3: TGCAGTGCTTCGCCAAGCGGGAGGATCTATGAGCAGTTCTTC. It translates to CSASPSGRIYEQFF.

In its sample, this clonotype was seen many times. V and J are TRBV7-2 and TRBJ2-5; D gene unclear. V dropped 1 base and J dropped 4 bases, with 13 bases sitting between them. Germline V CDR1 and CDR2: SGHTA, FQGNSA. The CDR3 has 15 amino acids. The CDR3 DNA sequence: TGTGCCAGCAGCTTAGGACCCCAGTCAAGAGAGACCCAGTACTTC. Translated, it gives CASSLGPQSRETQYF.

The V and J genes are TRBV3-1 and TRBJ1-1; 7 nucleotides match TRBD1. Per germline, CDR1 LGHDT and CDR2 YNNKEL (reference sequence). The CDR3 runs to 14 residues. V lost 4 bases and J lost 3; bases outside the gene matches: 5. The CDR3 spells CASSRSGGDTEAFF. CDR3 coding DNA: TGTGCCAGCAGCCGCTCAGGGGGGGACACTGAAGCTTTCTTT.

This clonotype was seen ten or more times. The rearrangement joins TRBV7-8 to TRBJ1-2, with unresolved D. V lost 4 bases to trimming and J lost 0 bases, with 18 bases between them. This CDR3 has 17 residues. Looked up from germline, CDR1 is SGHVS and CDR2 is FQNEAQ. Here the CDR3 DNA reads TGTGCCAGCAGCTCTGATCTACGGGTCGCGGCTAACTATGGCTACACCTTC. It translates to CASSSDLRVAANYGYTF.

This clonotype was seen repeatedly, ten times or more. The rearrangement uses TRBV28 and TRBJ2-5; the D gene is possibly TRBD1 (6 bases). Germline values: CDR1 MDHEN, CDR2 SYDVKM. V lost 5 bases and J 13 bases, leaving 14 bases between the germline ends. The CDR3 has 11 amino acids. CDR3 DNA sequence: TGTGCCAGCAGTGGCCGGGACAAGAGGTACTTC. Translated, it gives CASSGRDKRYF.

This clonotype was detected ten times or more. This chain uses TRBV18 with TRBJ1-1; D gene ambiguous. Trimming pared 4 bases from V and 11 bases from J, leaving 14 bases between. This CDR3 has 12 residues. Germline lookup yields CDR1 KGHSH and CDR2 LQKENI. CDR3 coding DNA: TGTGCCAGCTCACTTTATGAAAGAGACGCTTTCTTT. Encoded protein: CASSLYERDAFF.

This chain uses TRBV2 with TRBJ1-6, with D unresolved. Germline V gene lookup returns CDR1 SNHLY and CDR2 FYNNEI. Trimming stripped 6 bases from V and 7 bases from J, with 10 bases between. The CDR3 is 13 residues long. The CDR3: CASRGGGNSPLHF. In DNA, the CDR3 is TGTGCCAGCAGGGGTGGCGGGAATTCACCCCTCCACTTT.